The source of this TCR beta chain is a study of cytomegalovirus exposure and HLA in healthy donors. The CDR3 is 14 residues long. Trimming pared 0 bases from V and 9 bases from J, leaving 15 bases between. Germline loops: CDR1 SGHTA, CDR2 FQGNSA. Profiling relied on immunoSEQ multiplex PCR, and the TCRdb table lists in-frame clones only, not all of them. The table records some 140,000 clones, around four fifths of them present only once. The sequenced sample consisted of PBMCs. This clonotype was obtained from a woman aged 25 to 39 in good health and CMV-seronegative. The chain recombines TRBV7-2 with TRBJ2-7, with a weak D call TRBD1 (5 bases). The CDR3 DNA sequence: TGTGCCAGCAGCTTAGCGGTGCAGGGAACTACGCAGTACTTC. Translating it yields CASSLAVQGTTQYF.